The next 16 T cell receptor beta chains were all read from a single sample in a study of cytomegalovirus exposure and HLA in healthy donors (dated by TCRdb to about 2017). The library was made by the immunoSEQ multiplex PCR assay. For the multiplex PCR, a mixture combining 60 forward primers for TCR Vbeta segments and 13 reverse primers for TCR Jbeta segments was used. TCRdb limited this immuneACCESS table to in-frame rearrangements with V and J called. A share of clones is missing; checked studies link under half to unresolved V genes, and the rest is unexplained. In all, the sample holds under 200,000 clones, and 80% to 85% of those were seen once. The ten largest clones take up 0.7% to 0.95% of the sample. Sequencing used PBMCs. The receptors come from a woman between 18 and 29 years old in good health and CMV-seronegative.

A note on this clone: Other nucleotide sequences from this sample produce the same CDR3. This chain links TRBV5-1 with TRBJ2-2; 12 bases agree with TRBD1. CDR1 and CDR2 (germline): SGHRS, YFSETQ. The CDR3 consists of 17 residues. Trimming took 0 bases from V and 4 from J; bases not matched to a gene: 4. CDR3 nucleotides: TGCGCCAGCAGCTTGGTTTGGGACAGGGGGCCCACCGGGGAGCTGTTTTTT. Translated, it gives CASSLVWDRGPTGELFF.

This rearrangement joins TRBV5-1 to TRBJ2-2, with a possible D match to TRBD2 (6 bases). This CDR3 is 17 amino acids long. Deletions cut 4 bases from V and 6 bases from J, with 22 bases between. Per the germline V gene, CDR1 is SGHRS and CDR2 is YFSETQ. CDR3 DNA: TGCGCCAGCAGCCCCCCGGGAGCGGAGATCTCGGCCGGGGAGCTGTTTTTT. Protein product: CASSPPGAEISAGELFF.

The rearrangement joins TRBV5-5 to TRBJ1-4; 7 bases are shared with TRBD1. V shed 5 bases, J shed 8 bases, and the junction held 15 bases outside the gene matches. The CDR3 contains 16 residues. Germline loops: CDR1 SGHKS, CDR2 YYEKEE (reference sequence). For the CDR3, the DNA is TGTGCCAGCAGTTTCCGACAGGGTAGGATTCCCGAAAAACTGTTTTTT. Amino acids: CASSFRQGRIPEKLFF.

The CDR3 nucleotides are TGCAGCGTGACGGGTACTGAAGCTTTCTTT. It encodes CSVTGTEAFF. This chain connects TRBV29-1 to TRBJ1-1, with D hard to call. The CDR3 runs 10 residues. Trimming cost V 6 bases and J 5 bases, with 7 bases left between them. The germline V gene encodes CDR1 SQVTM and CDR2 ANQGSEA.

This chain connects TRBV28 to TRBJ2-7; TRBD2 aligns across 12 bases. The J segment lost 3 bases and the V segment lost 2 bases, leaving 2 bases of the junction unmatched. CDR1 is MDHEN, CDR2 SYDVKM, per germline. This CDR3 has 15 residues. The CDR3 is CASSLGTSGLYEQYF. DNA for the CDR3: TGTGCCAGCAGTTTAGGGACTAGCGGGCTCTACGAGCAGTACTTC.

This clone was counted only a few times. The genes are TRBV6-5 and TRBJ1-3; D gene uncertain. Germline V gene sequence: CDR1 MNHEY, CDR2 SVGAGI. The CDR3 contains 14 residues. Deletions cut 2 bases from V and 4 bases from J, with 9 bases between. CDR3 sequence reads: CASSYTGIGNTIYF. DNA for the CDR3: TGTGCCAGCAGTTACACGGGGATCGGAAACACCATATATTTT.

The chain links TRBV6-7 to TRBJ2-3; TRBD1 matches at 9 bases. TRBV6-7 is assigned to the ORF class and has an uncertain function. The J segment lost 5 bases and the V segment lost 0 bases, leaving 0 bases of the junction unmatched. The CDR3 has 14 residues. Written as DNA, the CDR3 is TGTGCCAGCAGTTACTCGACAGGGGGAGATACGCAGTATTTT. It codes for CASSYSTGGDTQYF.

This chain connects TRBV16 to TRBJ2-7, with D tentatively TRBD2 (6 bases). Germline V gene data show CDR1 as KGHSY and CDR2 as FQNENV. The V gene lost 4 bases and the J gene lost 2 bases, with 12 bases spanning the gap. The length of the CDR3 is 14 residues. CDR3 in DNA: TGTGCCAGCAGCCCCGGGAGAGCCGCCTACGAGCAGTACTTC. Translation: CASSPGRAAYEQYF.

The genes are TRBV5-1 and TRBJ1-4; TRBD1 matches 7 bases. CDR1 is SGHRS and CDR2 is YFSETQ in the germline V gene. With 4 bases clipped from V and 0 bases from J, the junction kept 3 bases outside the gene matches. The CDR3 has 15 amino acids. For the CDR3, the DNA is TGCGCCAGCAGCGAACAGGGGACAACTAATGAAAAACTGTTTTTT. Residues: CASSEQGTTNEKLFF.

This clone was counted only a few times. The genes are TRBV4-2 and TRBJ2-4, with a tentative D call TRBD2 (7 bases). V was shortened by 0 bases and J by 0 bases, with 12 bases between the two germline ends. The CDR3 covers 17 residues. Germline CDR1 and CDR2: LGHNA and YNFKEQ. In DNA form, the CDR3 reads TGTGCCAGCAGCCAAGAAGGGGGGGCACTAGCCAAAAACATTCAGTACTTC. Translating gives CASSQEGGALAKNIQYF.

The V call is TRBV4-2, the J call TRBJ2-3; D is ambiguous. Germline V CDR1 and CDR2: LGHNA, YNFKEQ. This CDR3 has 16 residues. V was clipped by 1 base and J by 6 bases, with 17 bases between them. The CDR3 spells CASSQAGAPVGDTQYF. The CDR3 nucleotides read TGTGCCAGCAGCCAAGCCGGAGCTCCAGTTGGGGATACGCAGTATTTT.

The CDR3 sequence is CASSLGQLNTGELFF. The CDR3 DNA follows: TGCGCCAGCAGTTTGGGACAGCTCAACACCGGGGAGCTGTTTTTT. The chain couples TRBV23-1 to TRBJ2-2; the match to TRBD1 covers 7 bases. TRBV23-1 is marked as an open reading frame, function uncertain. The CDR3 contains 15 residues. Losses at the gene ends were 5 bases for V and 2 bases for J; bases not matched to a gene: 5.

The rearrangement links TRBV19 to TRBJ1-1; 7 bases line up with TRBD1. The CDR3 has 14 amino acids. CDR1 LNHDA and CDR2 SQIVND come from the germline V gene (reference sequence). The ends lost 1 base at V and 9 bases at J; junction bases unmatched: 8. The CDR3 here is CASSIGGQEDKAFF. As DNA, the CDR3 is TGTGCCAGTAGTATAGGCGGACAGGAAGACAAAGCTTTCTTT.

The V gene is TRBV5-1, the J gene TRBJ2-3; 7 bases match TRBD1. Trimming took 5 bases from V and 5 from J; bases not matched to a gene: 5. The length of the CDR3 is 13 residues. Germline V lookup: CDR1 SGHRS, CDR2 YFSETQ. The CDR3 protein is CASRVRGQDTQYF. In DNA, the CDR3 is TGCGCCAGCAGGGTGAGGGGGCAAGATACGCAGTATTTT.

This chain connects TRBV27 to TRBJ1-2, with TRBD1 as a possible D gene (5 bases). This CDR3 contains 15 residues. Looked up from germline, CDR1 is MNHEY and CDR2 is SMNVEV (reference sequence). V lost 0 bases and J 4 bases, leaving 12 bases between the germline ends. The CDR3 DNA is TGTGCCAGCAGTTTATCTCGGGGGGACGGCTATGGCTACACCTTC. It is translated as CASSLSRGDGYGYTF.

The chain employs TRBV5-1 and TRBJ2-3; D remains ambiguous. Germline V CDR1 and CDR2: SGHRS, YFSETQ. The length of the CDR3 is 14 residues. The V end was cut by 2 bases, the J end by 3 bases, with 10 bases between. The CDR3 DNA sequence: TGCGCCAGCAGCTTATCCGTGGAGACAGATACGCAGTATTTT. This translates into CASSLSVETDTQYF.